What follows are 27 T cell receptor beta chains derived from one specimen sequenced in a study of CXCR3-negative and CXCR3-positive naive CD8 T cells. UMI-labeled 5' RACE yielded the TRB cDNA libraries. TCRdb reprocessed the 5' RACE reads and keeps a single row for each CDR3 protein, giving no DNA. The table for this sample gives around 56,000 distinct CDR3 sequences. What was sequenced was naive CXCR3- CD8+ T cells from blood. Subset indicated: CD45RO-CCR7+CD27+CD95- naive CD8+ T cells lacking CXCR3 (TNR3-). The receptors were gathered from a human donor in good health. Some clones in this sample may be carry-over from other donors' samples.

The CDR3 region is CASSIGTDTQYF. The chain uses TRBV19 and TRBJ2-3. In germline, CDR1 is LNHDA, CDR2 SQIVND (reference sequence). The length of the CDR3 is 12 residues. Combining the CDR3 with reference TRBV19 and TRBJ2-3 gives the whole variable domain DGGITQSPKYLFRKEGQNVTLSCEQNLNHDAMYWYRQDPGQGLRLIYYSQIVNDFQKGDIAEGYSVSREKKESFPLTVTSAQKNPTAFYLCASSIGTDTQYFGPGTRLTVL.

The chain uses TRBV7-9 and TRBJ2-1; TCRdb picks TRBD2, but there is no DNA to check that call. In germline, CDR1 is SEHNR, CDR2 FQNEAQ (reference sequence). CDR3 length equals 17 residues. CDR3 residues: CASSFTRGQDTYNEQFF.

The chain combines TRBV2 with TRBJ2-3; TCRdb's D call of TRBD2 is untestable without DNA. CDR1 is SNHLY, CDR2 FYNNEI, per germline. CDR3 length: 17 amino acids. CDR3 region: CATDNLGREKNTDTQYF.

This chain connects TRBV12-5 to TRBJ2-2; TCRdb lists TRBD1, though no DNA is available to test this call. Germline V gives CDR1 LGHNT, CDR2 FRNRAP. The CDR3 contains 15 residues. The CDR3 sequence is CASGLLTGGTGELFF.

Here the CDR3 reads CASSSSGGPLYYEQYF. The J gene is TRBJ2-7, the V gene TRBV7-9; lacking DNA, the TRBD1 call made by TCRdb goes unchecked. Looked up from germline, CDR1 is SEHNR and CDR2 is FQNEAQ (reference sequence). The length of the CDR3 is 16 residues. The variable domain in full, with the rest retrieved from reference TRBV7-9 and TRBJ2-7, is DTGVSQNPRHKITKRGQNVTFRCDPISEHNRLYWYRQTLGQGPEFLTYFQNEAQLEKSRLLSDRFSAERPKGSFSTLEIQRTEQGDSAMYLCASSSSGGPLYYEQYFGPGTRLTVT.

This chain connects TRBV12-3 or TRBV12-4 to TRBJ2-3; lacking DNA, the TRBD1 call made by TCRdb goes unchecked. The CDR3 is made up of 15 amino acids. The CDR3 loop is CASSFGGHGTDTQYF.

This CDR3 is CASSQDEGTGSYGQYF. The chain couples TRBV4-3 to TRBJ2-7; the D call of TRBD1 rests on TCRdb alone, since no DNA is present to check it. CDR3 length equals 16 residues. Per the germline V gene, CDR1 is LGHNA and CDR2 is YSLEER.

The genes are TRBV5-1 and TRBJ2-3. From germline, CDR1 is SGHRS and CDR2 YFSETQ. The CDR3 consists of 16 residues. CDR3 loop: CASSLTQSSWEDTQYF.

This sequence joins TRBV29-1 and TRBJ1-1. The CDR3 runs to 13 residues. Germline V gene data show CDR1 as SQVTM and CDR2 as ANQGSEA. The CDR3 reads CSVDTGGITEAFF.

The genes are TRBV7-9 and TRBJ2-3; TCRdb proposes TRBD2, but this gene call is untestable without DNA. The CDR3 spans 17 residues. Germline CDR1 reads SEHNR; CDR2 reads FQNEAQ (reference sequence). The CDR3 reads CASSRGGLAGVTDTQYF. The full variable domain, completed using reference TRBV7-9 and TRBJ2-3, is DTGVSQNPRHKITKRGQNVTFRCDPISEHNRLYWYRQTLGQGPEFLTYFQNEAQLEKSRLLSDRFSAERPKGSFSTLEIQRTEQGDSAMYLCASSRGGLAGVTDTQYFGPGTRLTVL.

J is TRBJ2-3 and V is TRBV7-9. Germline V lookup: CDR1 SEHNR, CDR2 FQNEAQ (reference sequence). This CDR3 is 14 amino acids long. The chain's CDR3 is CASTQSQGTDTQYF. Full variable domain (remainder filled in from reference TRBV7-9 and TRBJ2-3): DTGVSQNPRHKITKRGQNVTFRCDPISEHNRLYWYRQTLGQGPEFLTYFQNEAQLEKSRLLSDRFSAERPKGSFSTLEIQRTEQGDSAMYLCASTQSQGTDTQYFGPGTRLTVL.

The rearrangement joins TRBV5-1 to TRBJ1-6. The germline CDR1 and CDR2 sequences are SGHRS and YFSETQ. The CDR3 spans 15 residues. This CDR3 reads CASSLFQAGNSPLHF.

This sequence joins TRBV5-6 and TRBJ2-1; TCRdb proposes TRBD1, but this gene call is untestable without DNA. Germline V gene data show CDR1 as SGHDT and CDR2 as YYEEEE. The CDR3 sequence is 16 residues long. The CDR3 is CASSLGQGLAYNEQFF.

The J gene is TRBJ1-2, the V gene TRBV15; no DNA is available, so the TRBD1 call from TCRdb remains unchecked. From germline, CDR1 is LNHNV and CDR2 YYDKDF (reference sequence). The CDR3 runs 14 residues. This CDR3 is CATSPVDSRYGYTF.

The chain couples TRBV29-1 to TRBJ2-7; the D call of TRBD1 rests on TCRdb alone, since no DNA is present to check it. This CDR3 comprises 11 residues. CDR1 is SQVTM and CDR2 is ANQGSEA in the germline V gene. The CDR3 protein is CSGGQGYEQYF.

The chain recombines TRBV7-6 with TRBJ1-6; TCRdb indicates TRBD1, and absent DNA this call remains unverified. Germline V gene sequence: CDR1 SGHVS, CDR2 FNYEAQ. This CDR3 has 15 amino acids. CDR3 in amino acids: CASSPGVTYNSPLHF.

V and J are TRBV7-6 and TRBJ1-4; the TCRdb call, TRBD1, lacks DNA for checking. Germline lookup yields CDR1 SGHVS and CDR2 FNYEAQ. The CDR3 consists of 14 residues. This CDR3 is CASSLNRGRPELFF.

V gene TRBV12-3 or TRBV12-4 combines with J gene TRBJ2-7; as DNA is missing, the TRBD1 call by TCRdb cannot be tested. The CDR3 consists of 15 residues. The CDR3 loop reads CASRPRDSLSYEQYF.

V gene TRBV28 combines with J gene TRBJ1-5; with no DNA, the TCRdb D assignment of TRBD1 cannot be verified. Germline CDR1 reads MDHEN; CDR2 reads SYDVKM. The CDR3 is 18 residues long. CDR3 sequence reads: CASRTDRKAVNSNQPQHF.

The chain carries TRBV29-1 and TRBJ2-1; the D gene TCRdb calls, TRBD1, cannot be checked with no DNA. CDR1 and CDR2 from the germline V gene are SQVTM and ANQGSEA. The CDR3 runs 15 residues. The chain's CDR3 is CSVGGALSSYNEQFF.

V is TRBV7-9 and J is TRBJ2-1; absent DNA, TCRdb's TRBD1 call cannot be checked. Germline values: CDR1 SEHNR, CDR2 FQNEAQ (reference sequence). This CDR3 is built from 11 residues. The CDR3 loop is CASSGGYEQFF.

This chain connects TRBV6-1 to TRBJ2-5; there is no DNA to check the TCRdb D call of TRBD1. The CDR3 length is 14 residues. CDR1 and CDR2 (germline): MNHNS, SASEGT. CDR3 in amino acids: CASSDRYPPETQYF.

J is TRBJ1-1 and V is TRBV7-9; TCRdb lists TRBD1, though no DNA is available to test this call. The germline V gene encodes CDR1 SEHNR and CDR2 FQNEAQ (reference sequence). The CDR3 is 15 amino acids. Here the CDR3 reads CASSRDRVGNTEAFF.

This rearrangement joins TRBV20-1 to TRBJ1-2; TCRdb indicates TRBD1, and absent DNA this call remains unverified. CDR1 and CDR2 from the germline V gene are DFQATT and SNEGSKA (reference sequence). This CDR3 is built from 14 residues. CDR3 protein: CSARGQGDGSGYTF.

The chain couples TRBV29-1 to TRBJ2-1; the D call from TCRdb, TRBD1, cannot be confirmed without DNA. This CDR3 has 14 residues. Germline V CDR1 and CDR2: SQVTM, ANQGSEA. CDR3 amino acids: CSVVLGGRYNEQFF.

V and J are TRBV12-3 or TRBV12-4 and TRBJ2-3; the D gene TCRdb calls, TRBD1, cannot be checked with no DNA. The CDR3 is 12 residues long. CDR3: CASGQPTDTQYF.

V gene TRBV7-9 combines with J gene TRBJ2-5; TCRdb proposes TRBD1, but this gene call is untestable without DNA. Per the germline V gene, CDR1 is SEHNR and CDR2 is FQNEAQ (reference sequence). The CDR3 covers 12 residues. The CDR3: CASTDRQETQYF.